The T cell receptor (beta chain) under discussion was sequenced for a study of blood T cell repertoires in COVID-19. Study details: COVID-19 samples from acute and convalescent phases originated in the United States, Italy and Spain. The cDNA or gDNA used as material had been derived from T cells, B-cell-depleted T cells, or PBMCs.

Some clones are missing from TCRdb's copy, which holds only in-frame ones; the method was immunoSEQ multiplex PCR. The sample lists more than 130,000 clones, under 85% occurring once. This clone was found once. Trimming took 1 base from V and 5 from J, leaving 9 bases between them. This CDR3 is built from 13 residues. CDR1 and CDR2 (germline): SGHNT, YENEEA. The sample was peripheral blood. This chain joins TRBV11-3 and TRBJ2-7; no reliable D call. The sequence derives from a human donor in a cohort sampled during active COVID-19. This CDR3 reads CASSLGYSNEQYF. In DNA form, the CDR3 reads TGTGCCAGCAGCTTAGGGTATAGTAACGAGCAGTACTTC.